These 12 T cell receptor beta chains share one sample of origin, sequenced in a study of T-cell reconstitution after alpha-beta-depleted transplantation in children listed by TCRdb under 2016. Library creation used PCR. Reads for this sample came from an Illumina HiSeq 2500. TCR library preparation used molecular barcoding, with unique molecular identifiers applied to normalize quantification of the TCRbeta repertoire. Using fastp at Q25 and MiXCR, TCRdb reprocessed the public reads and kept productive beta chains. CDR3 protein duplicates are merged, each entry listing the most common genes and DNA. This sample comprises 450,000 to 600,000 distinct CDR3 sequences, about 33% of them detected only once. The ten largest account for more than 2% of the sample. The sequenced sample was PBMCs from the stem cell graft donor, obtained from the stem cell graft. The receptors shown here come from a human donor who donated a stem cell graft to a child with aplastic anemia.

In nucleotides, the CDR3 is TGTGCCAGCAGTTACAAGGCAGGGTACGACTATGGCTACACCTTC. It yields the protein CASSYKAGYDYGYTF. The V and J genes are TRBV6-5 and TRBJ1-2; maybe TRBD1 (5 bases). The ends were cut back, 2 bases at V and 3 bases at J, with 13 bases in the middle. Germline CDR1 MNHEY, CDR2 SVGAGI. The CDR3 spans 15 residues.

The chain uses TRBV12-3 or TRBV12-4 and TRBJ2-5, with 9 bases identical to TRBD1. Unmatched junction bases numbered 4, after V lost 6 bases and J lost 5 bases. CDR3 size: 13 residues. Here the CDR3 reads CASRQGATETQYF. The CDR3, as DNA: TGTGCCAGCAGACAGGGGGCTACCGAGACCCAGTACTTC.

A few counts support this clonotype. CDR3 in amino acids: CASGMNTEAFF. CDR3 sequence (DNA): TGTGCCAGCGGGATGAACACTGAAGCTTTCTTT. The chain combines TRBV7-9 with TRBJ1-1; D not certain. This CDR3 spans 11 amino acids. Trimming took off 8 bases at V and 0 bases at J, with 4 bases between the two ends. CDR1 SEHNR and CDR2 FQNEAQ come from the germline V gene (reference sequence). The variable domain in full, with the rest retrieved from reference TRBV7-9 and TRBJ1-1, is DTGVSQNPRHKITKRGQNVTFRCDPISEHNRLYWYRQTLGQGPEFLTYFQNEAQLEKSRLLSDRFSAERPKGSFSTLEIQRTEQGDSAMYLCASGMNTEAFFGQGTRLTVV.

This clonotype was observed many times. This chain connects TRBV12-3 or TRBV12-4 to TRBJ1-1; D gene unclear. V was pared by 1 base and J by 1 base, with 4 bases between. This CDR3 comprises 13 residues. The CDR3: CASSLGQNTEAFF. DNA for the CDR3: TGTGCCAGCAGTTTAGGTCAGAACACTGAAGCTTTCTTT.

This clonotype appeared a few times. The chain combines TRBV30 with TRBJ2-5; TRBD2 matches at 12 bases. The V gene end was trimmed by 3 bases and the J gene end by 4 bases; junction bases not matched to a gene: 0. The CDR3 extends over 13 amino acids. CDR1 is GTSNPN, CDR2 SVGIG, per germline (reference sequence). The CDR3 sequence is CAWRGLAGETQYF. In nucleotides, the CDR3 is TGTGCCTGGAGGGGACTAGCGGGAGAGACCCAGTACTTC.

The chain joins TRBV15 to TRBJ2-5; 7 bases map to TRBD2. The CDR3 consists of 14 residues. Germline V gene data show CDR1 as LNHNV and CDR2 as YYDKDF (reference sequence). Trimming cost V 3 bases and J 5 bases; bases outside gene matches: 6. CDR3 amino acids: CATSSRLGGETQYF. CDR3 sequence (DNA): TGTGCCACCAGCAGCCGCCTGGGGGGGGAGACCCAGTACTTC. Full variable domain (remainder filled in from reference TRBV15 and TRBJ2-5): DAMVIQNPRYQVTQFGKPVTLSCSQTLNHNVMYWYQQKSSQAPKLLFHYYDKDFNNEADTPDNFQSRRPNTSFCFLDIRSPGLGDTAMYLCATSSRLGGETQYFGPGTRLLVL.

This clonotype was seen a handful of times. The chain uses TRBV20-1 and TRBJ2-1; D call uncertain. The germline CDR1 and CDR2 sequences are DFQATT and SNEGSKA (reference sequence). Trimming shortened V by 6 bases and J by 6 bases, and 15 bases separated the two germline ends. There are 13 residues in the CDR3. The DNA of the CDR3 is TGCAGTGCCCCGCGAGGACGGAGCAATGAGCAGTTCTTC. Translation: CSAPRGRSNEQFF.

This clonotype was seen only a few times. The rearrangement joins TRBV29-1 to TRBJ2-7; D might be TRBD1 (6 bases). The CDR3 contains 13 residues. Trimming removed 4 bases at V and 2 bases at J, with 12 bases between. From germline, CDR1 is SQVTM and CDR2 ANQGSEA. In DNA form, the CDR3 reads TGCAGCGTTGTGGCAGGGGTTACCTACGAGCAGTACTTC. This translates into CSVVAGVTYEQYF.

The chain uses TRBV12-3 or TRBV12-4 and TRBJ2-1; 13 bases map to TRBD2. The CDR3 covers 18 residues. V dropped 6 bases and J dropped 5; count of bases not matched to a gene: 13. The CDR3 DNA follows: TGTGCCAGCAGCCGAGGACTAGCGGGAGTTTCCGTCCACAATGAGCAGTTCTTC. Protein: CASSRGLAGVSVHNEQFF.

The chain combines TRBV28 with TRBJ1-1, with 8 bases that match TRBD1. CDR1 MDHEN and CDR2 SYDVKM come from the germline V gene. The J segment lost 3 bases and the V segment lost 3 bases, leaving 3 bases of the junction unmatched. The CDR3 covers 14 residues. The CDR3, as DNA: TGTGCCAGCAGTTTTGTGGACAGGGACACTGAAGCTTTCTTT. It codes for CASSFVDRDTEAFF.

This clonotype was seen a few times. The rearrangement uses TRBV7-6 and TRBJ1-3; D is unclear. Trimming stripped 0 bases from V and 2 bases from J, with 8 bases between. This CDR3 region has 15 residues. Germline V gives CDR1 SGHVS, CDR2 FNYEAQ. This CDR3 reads CASSLARQAGNTIYF. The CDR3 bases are TGTGCCAGCAGCTTAGCGCGGCAGGCTGGAAACACCATATATTTT.

CDR3 region: CASSQRHKGDTEAFF. CDR3 sequence (DNA): TGTGCCAGCAGCCAGAGACACAAGGGGGACACTGAAGCTTTCTTT. The rearrangement links TRBV3-1 to TRBJ1-1, with D possibly being TRBD1 (6 bases). Looked up from germline, CDR1 is LGHDT and CDR2 is YNNKEL (reference sequence). V dropped 3 bases and J dropped 3 bases, with 14 bases sitting between them. The CDR3 spans 15 residues.